The rows below give T cell receptor beta chains drawn from one sample of a study of T cells in Graves' hyperthyroidism and ophthalmopathy. Using its own MiXCR run on the multiplex PCR reads, TCRdb lists one record per CDR3 protein. The data hold 490,000 or so distinct CDR3 sequences, with roughly 45% observed a single time. Sample: peripheral blood or thyroid tissue (not recorded which). Receptor source: an adult woman with Graves' disease, either hyperthyroidism or ophthalmopathy (not recorded which). Each CDR3 is given with its conserved first and last residue. Each record gives: J gene, D gene, clone size, V gene, CDR3 protein, CDR3 DNA. D genes are given only for firm matches. Only part of the rows carry a size: once, few, many, or a class if the clone is expanded.

j_gene: TRBJ1-1
d_gene: TRBD1
abundance: once
v_gene: TRBV20-1
CDR3aa: CSASWTGEAFF
CDR3nt: TGCAGTGCTAGCTGGACAGGGGAAGCTTTCTTT

j_gene: TRBJ2-7
d_gene: TRBD2
abundance: -
v_gene: TRBV20-1
CDR3aa: CSAIGRGKAYEQYF
CDR3nt: TGCAGTGCCATTGGGAGGGGAAAGGCCTACGAGCAGTACTTC

j_gene: TRBJ1-2
d_gene: -
abundance: many
v_gene: TRBV3-1
CDR3aa: CASSTHEDSAYGYTF
CDR3nt: TGTGCCAGCAGCACCCACGAGGACAGCGCCTATGGCTACACCTTC

j_gene: TRBJ1-2
d_gene: -
abundance: many
v_gene: TRBV20-1
CDR3aa: CSARDQGWATNYGYTF
CDR3nt: TGCAGTGCTAGAGATCAGGGTTGGGCAACTAACTATGGCTACACCTTC

j_gene: TRBJ1-5
d_gene: -
abundance: few
v_gene: TRBV2
CDR3aa: CASSGGRHQPQHF
CDR3nt: TGTGCCAGCAGTGGGGGGCGCCATCAGCCCCAGCATTTT

j_gene: TRBJ1-2
d_gene: -
abundance: few
v_gene: TRBV20-1
CDR3aa: CSARVDSLSYGYTF
CDR3nt: TGCAGTGCTAGAGTGGACAGCCTCTCCTATGGCTACACCTTC

j_gene: TRBJ1-1
d_gene: -
abundance: few
v_gene: TRBV7-9
CDR3aa: CASSLTTGRAFF
CDR3nt: TGTGCCAGCAGCCTAACGACAGGTCGAGCTTTCTTT

j_gene: TRBJ1-1
d_gene: -
abundance: -
v_gene: TRBV6-1
CDR3aa: CASSVGLETGMNTEAFF
CDR3nt: TGTGCCAGCAGCGTAGGGTTGGAAACAGGGATGAACACTGAAGCTTTCTTT

j_gene: TRBJ1-5
d_gene: -
abundance: few
v_gene: TRBV2
CDR3aa: CASSGGGGVSNQPQHF
CDR3nt: TGTGCCAGCAGCGGGGGCGGGGGAGTTAGCAATCAGCCCCAGCATTTT

j_gene: TRBJ2-5
d_gene: -
abundance: -
v_gene: TRBV9
CDR3aa: CASSVDGTETQYF
CDR3nt: TGTGCCAGCAGCGTAGACGGGACGGAGACCCAGTACTTC

j_gene: TRBJ1-5
d_gene: -
abundance: -
v_gene: TRBV2
CDR3aa: CTSRDLGASQPQHF
CDR3nt: TGTACCAGCAGAGATTTAGGTGCATCCCAGCCCCAGCATTTT

j_gene: TRBJ1-1
d_gene: TRBD1
abundance: few
v_gene: TRBV27
CDR3aa: CASTRRQGRNTEAFF
CDR3nt: TGTGCCAGCACCAGGAGACAGGGCCGAAACACTGAAGCTTTCTTT

j_gene: TRBJ1-4
d_gene: -
abundance: -
v_gene: TRBV5-1
CDR3aa: CASSDGQGFEKLFF
CDR3nt: TGCGCCAGCAGCGATGGGCAGGGCTTTGAAAAACTGTTTTTT

j_gene: TRBJ1-4
d_gene: -
abundance: -
v_gene: TRBV2
CDR3aa: CASSYSRNEKLFF
CDR3nt: TGTGCCAGCAGTTACTCCCGTAATGAAAAACTGTTTTTT

j_gene: TRBJ1-1
d_gene: TRBD1
abundance: many
v_gene: TRBV20-1
CDR3aa: CSARERQGNTEAFF
CDR3nt: TGCAGTGCTAGAGAGAGACAGGGGAACACTGAAGCTTTCTTT

j_gene: TRBJ2-7
d_gene: -
abundance: -
v_gene: TRBV29-1
CDR3aa: CSGNHYEQYF
CDR3nt: TGCAGCGGGAACCACTACGAGCAGTACTTC

j_gene: TRBJ2-6
d_gene: TRBD2
abundance: -
v_gene: TRBV7-6
CDR3aa: CASSLGEREEAYVLTF
CDR3nt: TGTGCCAGCAGCTTGGGGGAGCGGGAGGAGGCCTACGTCCTGACTTTC

j_gene: TRBJ1-2
d_gene: TRBD1
abundance: many
v_gene: TRBV3-1
CDR3aa: CASRTGTHGYTF
CDR3nt: TGTGCCAGCAGGACAGGGACCCATGGCTACACCTTC

j_gene: TRBJ2-5
d_gene: -
abundance: few
v_gene: TRBV15
CDR3aa: CATRTANNQETQYF
CDR3nt: TGTGCCACGAGGACAGCGAATAACCAAGAGACCCAGTACTTC

j_gene: TRBJ1-6
d_gene: TRBD1
abundance: few
v_gene: TRBV20-1
CDR3aa: CSARGGTVGNSPLHF
CDR3nt: TGCAGTGCTAGAGGGGGGACAGTGGGTAATTCACCCCTCCACTTT

j_gene: TRBJ1-1
d_gene: -
abundance: -
v_gene: TRBV2
CDR3aa: CARGAGPNTEAFF
CDR3nt: TGTGCCCGCGGTGCAGGGCCGAACACTGAAGCTTTCTTT

j_gene: TRBJ1-2
d_gene: -
abundance: many
v_gene: TRBV12-3/TRBV12-4
CDR3aa: CASSPRGRAYGYTF
CDR3nt: TGTGCCAGCAGTCCCCGGGGGAGGGCCTATGGCTACACCTTC

j_gene: TRBJ1-2
d_gene: -
abundance: -
v_gene: TRBV15
CDR3aa: CATSRAGGLNYGYTF
CDR3nt: TGTGCCACCAGCAGGGCGGGAGGGCTGAACTATGGCTACACCTTC

j_gene: TRBJ2-2
d_gene: -
abundance: many
v_gene: TRBV5-4
CDR3aa: CASSFGTPNTGELFF
CDR3nt: TGTGCCAGCAGCTTCGGGACTCCGAACACCGGGGAGCTGTTTTTT

j_gene: TRBJ1-3
d_gene: -
abundance: -
v_gene: TRBV5-1
CDR3aa: CASSLGSGLGNTIYF
CDR3nt: TGCGCCAGCAGCTTGGGATCTGGGCTCGGGAACACCATATATTTT

j_gene: TRBJ1-1
d_gene: TRBD1
abundance: once
v_gene: TRBV13
CDR3aa: CASSTARQGGTEAFF
CDR3nt: TGTGCCAGCAGCACCGCCCGGCAGGGGGGGACTGAAGCTTTCTTT

j_gene: TRBJ1-1
d_gene: TRBD1
abundance: many
v_gene: TRBV7-9
CDR3aa: CASRPTGDGTEAFF
CDR3nt: TGTGCCAGCAGACCCACAGGGGACGGCACTGAAGCTTTCTTT

j_gene: TRBJ1-2
d_gene: -
abundance: -
v_gene: TRBV7-2
CDR3aa: CASSPQGGDGYTF
CDR3nt: TGTGCCAGCAGCCCCCAGGGAGGGGATGGCTACACCTTC

j_gene: TRBJ2-5
d_gene: -
abundance: many
v_gene: TRBV6-2/TRBV6-3
CDR3aa: CASNPAEETQYF
CDR3nt: TGTGCCAGCAACCCAGCGGAAGAGACCCAGTACTTC

j_gene: TRBJ2-7
d_gene: TRBD1
abundance: -
v_gene: TRBV28
CDR3aa: CASSSSDRTYEQYF
CDR3nt: TGTGCCAGCAGTTCATCGGACAGGACCTACGAGCAGTACTTC

j_gene: TRBJ1-3
d_gene: -
abundance: -
v_gene: TRBV19
CDR3aa: CASSGGGDTIYF
CDR3nt: TGTGCCAGTAGCGGTGGCGGCGACACCATATATTTT

j_gene: TRBJ2-3
d_gene: TRBD2
abundance: many
v_gene: TRBV15
CDR3aa: CATSNSAGGADTQYF
CDR3nt: TGTGCCACCAGCAATTCAGCGGGAGGGGCAGATACGCAGTATTTT